This T cell receptor (beta chain) was identified in a study of technical replicates of blood from several donors. CDR1 is SGHVS, CDR2 FQNEAQ, per germline. The length of the CDR3 is 14 residues. J was trimmed by 6 bases and V by 4 bases; bases with no gene match: 5. The data were produced by immunoSEQ multiplex PCR, yet TCRdb's version contains in-frame clones alone and is incomplete. The table lists 85,000 to 100,000 clones, around 90% of them singletons, with about 0.24% in the top ten. The source is a human donor in good health. The chain has TRBV7-8 and TRBJ2-3; TRBD2 matches at 9 bases. The specimen was T cells isolated from PBMCs. CDR3 nucleotides: TGTGCCAGCAGCTCACGGACTAGCGCCGATACGCAGTATTTT. Translation: CASSSRTSADTQYF.